What follows is one TCR beta chain and its context. Its antigen is not known. The sample is drawn from a study of graft-versus-host responses after intestinal transplantation. CDR1 LNHDA and CDR2 SQIVND come from the germline V gene (reference sequence). This CDR3 contains 14 residues. The V and J ends lost 1 base and 5 bases, in that order; junction bases with no gene match: 1. Some clones are missing from TCRdb's copy, which holds only in-frame ones; the method was immunoSEQ multiplex PCR. The sample shows around 49,000 clones, about 90% of them seen only once. The receptor's source is a human donor who was the organ donor for an intestinal transplant. J is TRBJ2-3 and V is TRBV19, with 9 positions matching TRBD2. The sample here was unstimulated CD4+ T cells sorted from spleen or lymph node cells, taken before transplant. CDR3 protein: CASSIVLAGDTQYF. The CDR3, as DNA: TGTGCCAGTAGTATAGTACTAGCGGGAGATACGCAGTATTTT.